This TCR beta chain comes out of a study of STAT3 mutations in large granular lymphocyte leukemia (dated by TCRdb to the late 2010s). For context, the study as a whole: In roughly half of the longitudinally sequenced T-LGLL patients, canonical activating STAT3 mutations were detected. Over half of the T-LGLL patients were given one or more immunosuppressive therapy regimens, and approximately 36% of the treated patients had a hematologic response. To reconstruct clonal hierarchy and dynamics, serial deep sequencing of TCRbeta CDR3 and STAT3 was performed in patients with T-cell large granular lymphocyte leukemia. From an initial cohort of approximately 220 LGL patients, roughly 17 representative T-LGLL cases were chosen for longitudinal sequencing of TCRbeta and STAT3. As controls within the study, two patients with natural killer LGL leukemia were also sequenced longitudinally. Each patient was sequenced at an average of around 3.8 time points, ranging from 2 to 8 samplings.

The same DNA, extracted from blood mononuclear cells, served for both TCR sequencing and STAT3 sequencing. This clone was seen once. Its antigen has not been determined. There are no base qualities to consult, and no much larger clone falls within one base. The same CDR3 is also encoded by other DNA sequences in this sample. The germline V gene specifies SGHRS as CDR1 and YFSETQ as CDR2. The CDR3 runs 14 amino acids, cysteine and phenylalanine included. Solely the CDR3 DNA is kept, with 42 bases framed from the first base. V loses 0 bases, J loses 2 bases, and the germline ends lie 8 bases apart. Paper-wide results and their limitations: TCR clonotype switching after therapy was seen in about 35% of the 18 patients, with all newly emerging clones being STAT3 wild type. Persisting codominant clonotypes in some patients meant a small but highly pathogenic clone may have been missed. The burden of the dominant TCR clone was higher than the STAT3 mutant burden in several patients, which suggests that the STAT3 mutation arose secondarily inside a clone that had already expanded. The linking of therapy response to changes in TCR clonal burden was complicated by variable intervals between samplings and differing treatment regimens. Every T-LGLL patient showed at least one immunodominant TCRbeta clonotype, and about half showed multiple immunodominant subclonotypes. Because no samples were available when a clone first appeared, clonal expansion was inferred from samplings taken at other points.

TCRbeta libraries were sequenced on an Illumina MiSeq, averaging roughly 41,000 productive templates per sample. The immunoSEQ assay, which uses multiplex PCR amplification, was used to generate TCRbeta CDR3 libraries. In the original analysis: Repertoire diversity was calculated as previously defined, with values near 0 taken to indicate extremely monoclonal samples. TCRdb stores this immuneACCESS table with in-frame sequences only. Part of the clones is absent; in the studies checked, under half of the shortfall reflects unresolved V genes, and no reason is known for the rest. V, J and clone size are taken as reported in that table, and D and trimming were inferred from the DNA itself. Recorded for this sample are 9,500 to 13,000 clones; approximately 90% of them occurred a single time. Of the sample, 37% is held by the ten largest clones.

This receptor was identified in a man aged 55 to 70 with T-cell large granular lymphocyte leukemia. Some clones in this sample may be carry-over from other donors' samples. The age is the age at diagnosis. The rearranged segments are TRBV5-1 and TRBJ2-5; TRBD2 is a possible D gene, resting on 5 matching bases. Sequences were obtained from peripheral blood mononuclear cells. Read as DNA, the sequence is TGCGCCAGCAGCTTGGGTTCGGGGCAAGAGACCCAGTACTTC. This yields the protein CASSLGSGQETQYF.